The 20 T cell receptor beta chains listed next were all sequenced from one sample in a study of blood T cell repertoires in COVID-19. Repertoires were generated with immunoSEQ multiplex PCR, while TCRdb's copy carries only in-frame clones and drops some. Of about 250,000 clones detected, around 90% appear once; the ten largest clones hold around 3%. Material: peripheral blood. The source of these receptors is a man between 18 and 35 years old with active or convalescent COVID-19.

The chain employs TRBV28 and TRBJ1-5; D may be TRBD1 (5 bases). Trimming took off 6 bases at V and 1 base at J, with 13 bases between the two ends. The germline V gene encodes CDR1 MDHEN and CDR2 SYDVKM. CDR3 size: 15 residues. CDR3 residues: CASRWGGWSNQPQHF. CDR3 bases: TGTGCCAGCAGGTGGGGGGGTTGGAGCAATCAGCCCCAGCATTTT. The entire variable domain, with the rest obtained from reference TRBV28 and TRBJ1-5, is as follows: DVKVTQSSRYLVKRTGEKVFLECVQDMDHENMFWYRQDPGLGLRLIYFSYDVKMKEKGDIPEGYSVSREKKERFSLILESASTNQTSMYLCASRWGGWSNQPQHFGDGTRLSIL.

This chain connects TRBV30 to TRBJ2-2; D remains unclear. V was cut by 4 bases and J by 2 bases, with 20 bases left in between. The CDR3 spans 17 residues. Germline CDR1 reads GTSNPN; CDR2 reads SVGIG (reference sequence). CDR3 residues: CAWTQRWRGVNTGELFF. CDR3 coding DNA: TGTGCCTGGACCCAACGGTGGAGAGGAGTCAACACCGGGGAGCTGTTTTTT. Based on the CDR3 plus reference TRBV30 and TRBJ2-2, the full variable domain is SQTIHQWPATLVQPVGSPLSLECTVEGTSNPNLYWYRQAAGRGLQLLFYSVGIGQISSEVPQNLSASRPQDRQFILSSKKLLLSDSGFYLCAWTQRWRGVNTGELFFGEGSRLTVL.

The chain employs TRBV21-1 and TRBJ2-7; TRBD1 is the table's D call and was not checked against the DNA. TRBV21-1 is described as a pseudogene. The CDR3 covers 17 residues. Here the CDR3 reads CASSKQGRWTASYEQYF. The CDR3 DNA reads as TGTGCCAGCAGCAAACAAGGTCGTTGGACAGCCTCCTACGAGCAGTACTTC.

The chain employs TRBV2 and TRBJ2-7, with 8 bases matching TRBD2. The trim removed 8 bases at V and 2 bases at J, leaving 20 bases unmatched. The CDR3 has 18 amino acids. Germline V gives CDR1 SNHLY, CDR2 FYNNEI. The CDR3 loop is CASQNAGGGFRGPYEQYF. The CDR3, as DNA: TGTGCCAGCCAGAACGCCGGGGGGGGATTTCGGGGCCCCTACGAGCAGTACTTC.

This chain uses TRBV30 with TRBJ1-5, with 9 bases matching TRBD1. This CDR3 comprises 18 residues. The V gene end was trimmed by 0 bases and the J gene end by 3 bases; junction bases not matched to a gene: 12. The germline CDR1 and CDR2 sequences are GTSNPN and SVGIG (reference sequence). CDR3 nucleotides: TGTGCCTGGAGTGTGGGGACAGGGAAGGTTGCCACCAATCAGCCCCAGCATTTT. Its translation: CAWSVGTGKVATNQPQHF.

CDR3 loop: CASSTGTSHEQYF. The CDR3 DNA reads TGTGCCAGCAGTACCGGGACTAGTCACGAGCAGTACTTC. The chain carries TRBV11-2 and TRBJ2-7; 8 positions match TRBD2. The CDR3 has 13 residues. Germline V gene sequence: CDR1 SGHAT, CDR2 FQNNGV. V lost 6 bases and J lost 5; bases outside the gene matches: 6.

This clone is a singleton in its sample. The gene calls are TRBV6-5 and TRBJ2-5, with 12 positions matching TRBD2. The CDR3 is 14 residues long. Germline V gene sequence: CDR1 MNHEY, CDR2 SVGAGI. The trim removed 7 bases at V and 7 bases at J, leaving 7 bases unmatched. CDR3 bases: TGTGCCAGCAACCTAGCGGGGGGGCCGGGGACCCAGTACTTC. Amino acids: CASNLAGGPGTQYF.

The rearrangement uses TRBV10-3 and TRBJ2-3; 9 positions agree with TRBD2. Germline V gives CDR1 ENHRY, CDR2 SYGVKD. The CDR3 runs to 18 residues. Trimming at V came to 7 bases and at J to 2 bases, leaving 16 bases not matched to a gene. The chain's CDR3 is CAINEGSSGTTLTDTQYF. In DNA, the CDR3 is TGTGCCATCAACGAGGGGTCTAGCGGGACCACCCTCACAGATACGCAGTATTTT.

The chain uses TRBV29-1 and TRBJ1-2; TRBD1 might be the D (6 bases). The CDR3 extends over 13 amino acids. Trimming left V 0 bases short and J 7 bases short, with 12 bases between. CDR1 is SQVTM, CDR2 ANQGSEA, per germline. The CDR3 is CSVEDFGGSGYTF. In DNA form, the CDR3 reads TGCAGCGTTGAAGATTTTGGGGGCAGTGGCTACACCTTC.

This rearrangement joins TRBV14 to TRBJ1-5, with TRBD1 matching over 7 bases. CDR1 SGHDN and CDR2 FVKESK come from the germline V gene. This CDR3 spans 13 amino acids. Trimming removed 1 base from V and 10 bases from J; junction bases left unmatched: 4. Written as DNA, the CDR3 is TGTGCCAGCAGCCAAGCACAGGGGTACCCCCAGCATTTT. It translates to CASSQAQGYPQHF.

This clone was seen only once. Its ends do not fully match the called genes, so a read error is possible. The chain combines TRBV7-3 with TRBJ1-1; D perhaps matches TRBD1 (5 bases). The V gene's germline CDR1 is SGHTA and CDR2 FQGTGA. This CDR3 is built from 13 residues. The CDR3 reads CASGADLNSEAFF. The CDR3 DNA reads TGTGCCAGCGGGGCGGATCTGAACTCTGAAGCTTTCTTT.

The chain recombines TRBV19 with TRBJ2-6, with TRBD2 as a possible D gene (6 bases). CDR1 and CDR2 from the germline V gene are LNHDA and SQIVND (reference sequence). The CDR3 runs 18 residues. V was trimmed by 6 bases and J by 2 bases, leaving 20 bases between them. CDR3 sequence reads: CASSITGVRGTGANVLTF. The CDR3 DNA follows: TGTGCCAGTAGCATAACTGGGGTCCGGGGGACTGGGGCCAACGTCCTGACTTTC. The entire variable domain, with the rest obtained from reference TRBV19 and TRBJ2-6, is as follows: DGGITQSPKYLFRKEGQNVTLSCEQNLNHDAMYWYRQDPGQGLRLIYYSQIVNDFQKGDIAEGYSVSREKKESFPLTVTSAQKNPTAFYLCASSITGVRGTGANVLTFGAGSRLTVL.

CDR3 in DNA: TGCAGCGTCCTAGTCGGGACAGGGGTTGAAGCTTTCTTT. This sequence encodes CSVLVGTGVEAFF. The chain has TRBV29-1 and TRBJ1-1; 10 bases agree with TRBD1. CDR3 length: 13 amino acids. Germline CDR1 SQVTM, CDR2 ANQGSEA. V shed 6 bases, J shed 7 bases, and the junction held 8 bases outside the gene matches.

A single count supports this clone. The V and J genes are TRBV7-8 and TRBJ2-7; TRBD1 agrees at 11 bases. CDR3 length: 16 amino acids. V trimming: 4 bases; J trimming: 3 bases; junction bases outside the gene matches: 8. Germline V gene lookup returns CDR1 SGHVS and CDR2 FQNEAQ. The CDR3 here is CASSSTGTGGFYEQYF. Written as DNA, the CDR3 is TGTGCCAGCAGCTCCACCGGGACAGGGGGATTCTACGAGCAGTACTTC.

The rearrangement links TRBV15 to TRBJ2-7; 12 bases map to TRBD2. Germline V lookup: CDR1 LNHNV, CDR2 YYDKDF (reference sequence). V lost 6 bases to trimming and J lost 8 bases; unmatched junction nucleotides: 8. CDR3 length: 14 amino acids. This chain's CDR3 is CATRPGLAGAQQYF. The CDR3 DNA reads as TGTGCCACCAGGCCGGGACTAGCGGGTGCTCAGCAGTACTTC. The full variable domain, with the rest looked up from reference TRBV15 and TRBJ2-7, is DAMVIQNPRYQVTQFGKPVTLSCSQTLNHNVMYWYQQKSSQAPKLLFHYYDKDFNNEADTPDNFQSRRPNTSFCFLDIRSPGLGDTAMYLCATRPGLAGAQQYFGPGTRLTVT.

The gene calls are TRBV5-4 and TRBJ1-6; D might be TRBD1 (6 bases). Between the trimmed V and J ends, which lost 4 bases and 7 bases, there was a span of 15 bases. The CDR3 extends over 15 amino acids. Per germline, CDR1 SGHNT and CDR2 YYREEE (reference sequence). The CDR3 coding sequence is TGTGCCAGCAGCGTAAGGGGGAGCCGGAATTCACCCCTCCACTTT. This gives the protein CASSVRGSRNSPLHF. The variable domain in full, completed from reference TRBV5-4 and TRBJ1-6, reads ETGVTQSPTHLIKTRGQQVTLRCSSQSGHNTVSWYQQALGQGPQFIFQYYREEENGRGNFPPRFSGLQFPNYSSELNVNALELDDSALYLCASSVRGSRNSPLHFGNGTRLTVT.

V is TRBV6-2 or TRBV6-3 and J is TRBJ1-2; TRBD1 aligns across 7 bases. This CDR3 is built from 12 residues. J gave up 12 bases and V 3 bases, and 7 bases lay outside the gene matches. Germline CDR1 and CDR2: MNHEY and SVGEGT. The CDR3 here is CASSYRTGGNTF. In DNA, the CDR3 is TGTGCCAGCAGTTATCGGACAGGCGGGAACACCTTC.

V and J are TRBV28 and TRBJ1-1; D is unclear. The CDR3 covers 12 residues. Between the trimmed V and J ends, which lost 2 bases and 7 bases, there was a span of 8 bases. CDR1 and CDR2 from the germline V gene are MDHEN and SYDVKM. This CDR3 is CASSLRSYEAFF. The CDR3 bases are TGTGCCAGCAGTTTACGTTCCTATGAAGCTTTCTTT.

The rearrangement joins TRBV7-3 to TRBJ2-4; the D gene is possibly TRBD2 (6 bases). The CDR3 consists of 13 residues. Trimming took 6 bases from V and 7 from J, leaving 13 bases between them. The germline V gene encodes CDR1 SGHTA and CDR2 FQGTGA. DNA of the CDR3: TGTGCCAGCAGATTAGCGGCGAGCAACATTCAGTACTTC. Amino acids: CASRLAASNIQYF.

The rearrangement uses TRBV7-2 and TRBJ2-1; 9 nucleotides line up with TRBD2. Losses at the gene ends were 4 bases for V and 2 bases for J; bases not matched to a gene: 6. The length of the CDR3 is 16 residues. Germline V CDR1 and CDR2: SGHTA, FQGNSA. CDR3 region: CASSSGRGGTYNEQFF. CDR3 in DNA: TGTGCCAGCAGCTCAGGGCGGGGGGGGACCTACAATGAGCAGTTCTTC.